This T cell receptor beta chain originates from a study of identical twins. There are 16 residues in the CDR3. Germline trimming cut 5 bases from V and 0 bases from J; bases unmatched to any gene: 4. Healthy Caucasian individuals made up all the donors. In this sample, this clonotype turned up many times. Its antigen is unidentified. Study results and caveats: Models came in too low on out-of-frame TCR alpha sharing in monozygotic twins.

Unique molecular identifiers were present on the cDNA, which also gained a universal primer site by template switching. Via MiXCR, TCRdb re-called the 5' RACE reads, giving one row per CDR3 protein. The table lists some 600,000 distinct CDR3 sequences, roughly 7.1% of them singletons, with roughly 1.5% in the top ten. The data also belong to a second study, concerning yellow fever vaccine responses in identical twins.

This receptor was taken from a young woman in good health. The chain carries TRBV12-3 or TRBV12-4 and TRBJ2-5; 12 bases align to TRBD2. The sequencing sample was made of PBMCs. The CDR3 region is CASSVGLAGHQETQYF. The CDR3 DNA is TGTGCCAGCAGTGTCGGACTAGCGGGACACCAAGAGACCCAGTACTTC.